This passage covers 5 T cell receptor beta chains from one sample sequenced in a study of OX40 agonist ivuxolimab in advanced cancers. TCRdb's copy holds only in-frame clones and misses some; the assay was immunoSEQ multiplex PCR. This sample yields 45,000 to 60,000 clones, of which about 90% are seen a single time; roughly 8.1% belongs to the top ten. The sample in question was CD4+ or CD8+ T cells sorted from blood, obtained in a trial of the OX40 agonist ivuxolimab. These receptors came from an adult with an advanced solid tumor such as melanoma, head and neck, liver or kidney cancer.

The rearrangement links TRBV6-1 to TRBJ2-1, with TRBD2 as a possible D gene (6 bases). Germline loops: CDR1 MNHNS, CDR2 SASEGT. V lost 4 bases, J lost 9 bases, and 13 bases lay in between. The CDR3 totals 13 residues. This chain's CDR3 is CASSAYLGGEQFF. The CDR3 DNA sequence: TGTGCCAGCAGTGCCTACCTCGGGGGTGAGCAGTTCTTC.

The rearrangement joins TRBV6-1 to TRBJ1-2; tentative D call: TRBD1 (6 bases). The CDR3 spans 14 residues. Germline CDR1 and CDR2: MNHNS and SASEGT. V was clipped by 1 base and J by 5 bases, with 11 bases between them. The CDR3: CASSEGEGGYGYTF. CDR3 DNA: TGTGCCAGCAGTGAAGGGGAAGGGGGATATGGCTACACCTTC.

J is TRBJ1-4 and V is TRBV2; D unresolved. Germline loops: CDR1 SNHLY, CDR2 FYNNEI. CDR3 length: 15 amino acids. Trimming took 6 bases from V and 0 from J, leaving 11 bases between them. The DNA for the CDR3 is TGTGCCAGCAGGGCAGGAACTGCAACTAATGAAAAACTGTTTTTT. The encoded protein is CASRAGTATNEKLFF.

CDR3 sequence (DNA): TGTGCCAGCAGCAGACAGGACCACACCGGGGAGCTGTTTTTT. This gives the protein CASSRQDHTGELFF. The chain is built from TRBV27 and TRBJ2-2, with a tentative D call TRBD1 (6 bases). Germline V gene data show CDR1 as MNHEY and CDR2 as SMNVEV (reference sequence). Trimming cost V 6 bases and J 3 bases, with 11 bases left between them. This CDR3 is 14 amino acids long.

The rearrangement uses TRBV15 and TRBJ1-4; 7 bases line up with TRBD1. This CDR3 is built from 15 residues. Trimming took 0 bases from V and 14 from J; bases not matched to a gene: 12. The germline gives CDR1 LNHNV, CDR2 YYDKDF (reference sequence). The DNA of the CDR3 is TGTGCCACCAGCAGAGAAGGGGGCAACGCTGGTGCTCTGTTTTTT. It encodes CATSREGGNAGALFF.